This TCR beta chain was captured in a study of cytomegalovirus exposure and HLA in healthy donors. Data came from immunoSEQ multiplex PCR; TCRdb stores just in-frame clones and leaves some out. The profile shows under 250,000 clones, about 90% of them singletons. There are 17 residues in the CDR3. Trimming removed 3 bases from V and 5 bases from J; junction bases left unmatched: 9. In germline, CDR1 is SGHTA, CDR2 FQGNSA. Whole-study results and caveats: Reported performance of the classifier showed diagnosis of cytomegalovirus status with high specificity and sensitivity.

On this clone itself: What it binds is not known.

This receptor was identified in a young man in good health and CMV-seropositive. The sample consisted of PBMCs. This rearrangement joins TRBV7-2 to TRBJ2-3; TRBD2 aligns across 12 bases. CDR3 in DNA: TGTGCCAGCAGCTTTAGCCCTTCTAGCGGGAGGGGAGATACGCAGTATTTT. This encodes CASSFSPSSGRGDTQYF.